This is a list of T cell receptor beta chains from one sample in a study of blood T cell repertoires in COVID-19. Measured with immunoSEQ multiplex PCR; TCRdb has only the in-frame clones, and not every one. The sample has about 130,000 clones, roughly four fifths seen once. Sequenced sample: peripheral blood. All receptors derive from a man older than 75 with COVID-19, enrolled during active disease. The CDR3 runs from the conserved cysteine through the conserved F or W. Each record gives: J gene, clone size, D gene, CDR3 length, V gene, CDR3 DNA, CDR3 protein. The D gene is left open where the match is weak. Clone size, where shown, is once, few, many, or a class for clones that have expanded.

>TRBJ1-5|.|.|13|TRBV11-2
TGTGCCAGCAGCTTAGATGGCGGGGGGCCCCAGCATTTT
CASSLDGGGPQHF
>TRBJ1-1|.|.|13|TRBV24-1
TGTGCCGGAAAGAGCAGGGGATACACTGAAGCTTTCTTT
CAGKSRGYTEAFF
>TRBJ1-5|.|.|17|TRBV5-1
TGCGCCAGCAGCACGGACAGTTCCGATGCGAGCAATCAGCCCCAGCATTTT
CASSTDSSDASNQPQHF
>TRBJ2-7|.|TRBD1|15|TRBV6-5
TGTGCCAGCAGTCCGGAACGGGACAGGCTCTACGAGCAGTACTTC
CASSPERDRLYEQYF
>TRBJ2-5|.|TRBD2|16|TRBV5-8
TGTGCCAGCAGCGCCCACCGGGGGGGGAAGGAAGAGACCCAGTACTTC
CASSAHRGGKEETQYF
>TRBJ1-2|.|TRBD1|14|TRBV7-3
TGTGCCAGCAGCGCGACAGGGCTGGACTATGGCTACACCTTC
CASSATGLDYGYTF
>TRBJ2-3|.|TRBD1|15|TRBV24-1
TGTGCCACCAGTGATTTGGGCAGGGGGATAGATACGCAGTATTTT
CATSDLGRGIDTQYF
>TRBJ2-7|.|TRBD2|16|TRBV4-2
TGTGCCAGCAGCCAAGAAGGAAGCGGGGGATACTACGAGCAGTACTTC
CASSQEGSGGYYEQYF
>TRBJ2-2|few|TRBD2|18|TRBV28
TGTGCCAGCAGTTTGACTAGCGGGAGGGCCATGAAGACCGGGGAGCTGTTTTTT
CASSLTSGRAMKTGELFF
>TRBJ2-3|once|TRBD2|15|TRBV5-1
TGCGCCAGCAGCTTCGCCGGGAGGGCCGAGGATACGCAGTATTTT
CASSFAGRAEDTQYF
>TRBJ1-1|once|.|13|TRBV19
TGTGCCAGTAGTTTCAGCGGGAACACTGAAGCTTTCTTT
CASSFSGNTEAFF
>TRBJ2-5|many|.|15|TRBV14
TGTGCCAGCAGCCATCCTGTACTAGGTTCAGGGACCCAGTACTTC
CASSHPVLGSGTQYF
>TRBJ1-2|.|TRBD1|14|TRBV5-3
TGTGCCAGAAGCTGGACAGGAGCATACTATGGCTACACCTTC
CARSWTGAYYGYTF
>TRBJ1-2|.|TRBD1|14|TRBV3-1/TRBV3-2
TGTGCCAGCAGCCAAGGGACAGGGAGCTATGGCTACACCTTC
CASSQGTGSYGYTF
>TRBJ2-6|.|.|16|TRBV5-8
TGTGCCAGCAGCTTCGGGGAATCGACTGGGGCCAACGTCCTGACTTTC
CASSFGESTGANVLTF
>TRBJ2-7|few|TRBD1|14|TRBV28
TGTGCCAGCAGCCTGTGGGACAGGGGGTACGAGCAGTACTTC
CASSLWDRGYEQYF
>TRBJ1-1|.|.|14|TRBV5-1
TGCGCCAGCAGCCCACAGAAGGTGAACACTGAAGCTTTCTTT
CASSPQKVNTEAFF
>TRBJ2-3|.|TRBD2|15|TRBV7-6
TGTGCCAGCAGCTTAAGTAGCGGGAGCACAGATACGCAGTATTTT
CASSLSSGSTDTQYF
>TRBJ1-2|.|TRBD1|15|TRBV3-1/TRBV3-2
TGTGCCAGCAGCCAATACGGGACAGGCGGTCACGGCTACACCTTC
CASSQYGTGGHGYTF
>TRBJ2-3|once|.|15|TRBV19
TGTGCCAGTAGTCCGCGGGAAGGCCGCACAGATACGCAGTATTTT
CASSPREGRTDTQYF
>TRBJ2-5|.|TRBD1|16|TRBV5-1
TGCGCCAGCAGCCCTGGGGACAGGTCGTTCCAAGAGACCCAGTACTTC
CASSPGDRSFQETQYF